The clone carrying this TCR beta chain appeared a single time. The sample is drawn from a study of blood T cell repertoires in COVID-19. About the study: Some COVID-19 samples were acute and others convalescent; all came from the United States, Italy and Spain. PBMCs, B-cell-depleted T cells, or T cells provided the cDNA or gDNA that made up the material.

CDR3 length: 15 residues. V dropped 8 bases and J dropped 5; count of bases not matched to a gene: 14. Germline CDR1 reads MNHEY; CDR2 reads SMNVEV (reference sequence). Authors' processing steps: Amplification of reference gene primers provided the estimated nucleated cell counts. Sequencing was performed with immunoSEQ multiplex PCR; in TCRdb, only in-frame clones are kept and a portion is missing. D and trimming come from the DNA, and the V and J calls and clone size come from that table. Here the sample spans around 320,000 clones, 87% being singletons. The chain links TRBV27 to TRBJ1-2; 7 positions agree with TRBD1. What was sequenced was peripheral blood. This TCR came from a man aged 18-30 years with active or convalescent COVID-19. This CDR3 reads CASAPGQISWYGYTF. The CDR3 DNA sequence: TGTGCCAGCGCCCCGGGACAGATTTCGTGGTATGGCTACACCTTC.